This entry lists 2 T cell receptor beta chains sequenced from one sample in a study of CD8 T cells in Susac syndrome. RNA was extracted with the RNeasy kit, and a quantity of about 0.45 to 1 ug was reverse transcribed using random hexamers. TCRdb re-called the immunoSEQ multiplex PCR reads with MiXCR, one entry per CDR3 protein. The data contain approximately 160,000 distinct CDR3 sequences, about 91% of them singletons. Material for sequencing was CD4+ T cells from PBMCs. The receptors originated from a human donor in good health.

Here the CDR3 reads CASSTGTDSGANVLTF. As DNA, the CDR3 is TGTGCCAGTAGTACCGGGACAGACTCTGGGGCCAACGTCCTGACTTTC. The chain employs TRBV19 and TRBJ2-6; 7 bases map to TRBD1. The CDR3 covers 16 residues. CDR1 and CDR2 (germline): LNHDA, SQIVND (reference sequence). V lost 4 bases to trimming and J lost 0 bases; unmatched junction nucleotides: 3.

The chain carries TRBV25-1 and TRBJ2-3, with 8 bases identical to TRBD2. This CDR3 region has 16 residues. Trimming took 5 bases from V and 4 from J; bases not matched to a gene: 11. The germline V gene encodes CDR1 MGHDK and CDR2 SYGVNS. The CDR3 DNA is TGTGCCAGCAGTTCTTGGACTAGCAGGACGGCAGATACGCAGTATTTT. This encodes CASSSWTSRTADTQYF.